This passage covers 20 T cell receptor beta chains from one sample sequenced in a study of response to subunit inactivated influenza vaccine (dated by TCRdb to the late 2010s). The library was generated by RT-PCR. The instrument was an Illumina HiSeq 2500. The raw public reads went through TCRdb reprocessing: fastp at Q25, MiXCR clone calling, in-frame beta chains kept. Rows are unified per CDR3 protein, each entry keeping the most common DNA and genes. The sample yields some 300,000 distinct CDR3 sequences; 20% to 25% were counted once. Of the sample, about 9.3% falls within the top ten clones. The sample consisted of PBMCs from blood, taken roughly 20 months after vaccination. The source of these receptors is a man aged 50 to 69 who received an inactivated influenza vaccine. Donor details come from another sample of the same person, matched by shared clones.

J is TRBJ1-3 and V is TRBV9, with D perhaps matching TRBD1 (5 bases). CDR1 is SGDLS, CDR2 YYNGEE, per germline. This CDR3 region has 15 residues. Trimming took off 0 bases at V and 3 bases at J, with 10 bases between the two ends. The CDR3 nucleotides read TGTGCCAGCAGCGTAGACCCAGGGAGTGGAAACACCATATATTTT. This sequence encodes CASSVDPGSGNTIYF.

This clonotype occurred a few times. The junction departs from germline at one end; a sequencing error may be responsible. This chain uses TRBV28 with TRBJ2-3; tentatively, D is TRBD2 (7 bases). Germline-derived CDR1 and CDR2 are MDHEN and SYDVKM. The CDR3 is 15 residues long. The CDR3 nucleotides read TGTGCCAGCTCAGGGCCGGGGGGCGGCACAGATACGCAGTACTTT. Amino acids: CASSGPGGGTDTQYF.

The V gene is TRBV6-1, the J gene TRBJ1-6; 7 bases line up with TRBD1. The V gene's germline CDR1 is MNHNS and CDR2 SASEGT. CDR3 size: 16 residues. V was pared by 7 bases and J by 0 bases, with 6 bases of the junction left unmatched. The CDR3 nucleotides read TGTGCCAGCACCGGACAGGCGGCCTCCTATAATTCACCCCTCCACTTT. This encodes CASTGQAASYNSPLHF.

The V call is TRBV12-3 or TRBV12-4, the J call TRBJ1-6; no firm D call. This CDR3 comprises 14 residues. Trimming pared 0 bases from V and 7 bases from J, leaving 7 bases between. DNA of the CDR3: TGTGCCAGCAGTTTAGCCGGGTGGAATTCACCCCTCCACTTT. Amino acids: CASSLAGWNSPLHF.

This rearrangement joins TRBV7-9 to TRBJ2-5, with D perhaps being TRBD1 or TRBD2 (6 bases each). The CDR3 consists of 15 residues. V was trimmed by 1 base and J by 5 bases, leaving 14 bases between them. Germline CDR1 is SEHNR and CDR2 is FQNEAQ (reference sequence). The CDR3: CASSLDRVGGETQYF. Written as DNA, the CDR3 is TGTGCCAGCAGCTTAGACAGGGTCGGAGGGGAGACCCAGTACTTC.

This clonotype was counted a few times. This chain links TRBV6-2 or TRBV6-3 with TRBJ1-5; no clear D. Germline V gives CDR1 MNHEY, CDR2 SVGEGT. Trimming took off 4 bases at V and 7 bases at J, with 11 bases between the two ends. CDR3 length equals 13 residues. The CDR3 nucleotides read TGTGCCAGCAGTTGGGGTGGTGAGCAGCCCCAGCATTTT. This translates into CASSWGGEQPQHF.

In DNA form, the CDR3 reads TGCAGTGCGTCCCTCCGGGATCAAGAGACCCAGTACTTC. This codes for CSASLRDQETQYF. The V gene is TRBV20-1, the J gene TRBJ2-5; possible D gene TRBD2, 5 bases. Germline V gene data show CDR1 as DFQATT and CDR2 as SNEGSKA (reference sequence). The CDR3 is 13 amino acids. Trimming cost V 6 bases and J 2 bases, with 13 bases left between them.

The chain recombines TRBV4-3 with TRBJ2-1; perhaps TRBD2 as D (6 bases). The V gene's germline CDR1 is LGHNA and CDR2 YSLEER. The CDR3 is 13 residues long. Trimming took off 3 bases at V and 6 bases at J, with 9 bases between the two ends. The CDR3 nucleotides are TGCGCCAGCAGCCAGGGGGGACGCAATGAGCAGTTCTTC. This encodes CASSQGGRNEQFF.

This clonotype has at least ten counts. V and J are TRBV7-9 and TRBJ1-5; TRBD1 agrees at 8 bases. V lost 5 bases to trimming and J lost 7 bases; unmatched junction nucleotides: 4. The CDR3 runs 13 residues. Germline assignment: CDR1 SEHNR and CDR2 FQNEAQ (reference sequence). CDR3 nucleotides: TGTGCCAGCAGCCCAGGGGGCGGCCAGCCCCAGCATTTT. It encodes CASSPGGGQPQHF.

This chain connects TRBV29-1 to TRBJ2-4, with 9 bases that match TRBD1. Trimming cost V 4 bases and J 4 bases; bases outside gene matches: 2. This CDR3 is 13 amino acids long. Germline CDR1 is SQVTM and CDR2 is ANQGSEA. CDR3 DNA: TGCAGCGTTGCGGGGACAGGGAAAAACATTCAGTACTTC. Translation gives CSVAGTGKNIQYF.

V is TRBV28 and J is TRBJ1-1; possible D gene TRBD1, 5 bases. Germline CDR1 MDHEN, CDR2 SYDVKM. Trimming removed 3 bases at V and 8 bases at J, with 13 bases between. CDR3 length: 13 residues. The CDR3 region has the DNA TGTGCCAGCAGTTTCGGGGGATTTGGGGAAGCTTTCTTT. Translated: CASSFGGFGEAFF.

There are a few counts of this clonotype. This chain connects TRBV6-5 to TRBJ1-4, with D perhaps matching TRBD1 (6 bases). The length of the CDR3 is 16 residues. Germline-derived CDR1 and CDR2 are MNHEY and SVGAGI. V was shortened by 0 bases and J by 7 bases, with 15 bases between the two germline ends. This CDR3 reads CASSYSSDRRGEKLFF. CDR3 nucleotide sequence: TGTGCCAGCAGTTACTCGTCCGACAGGAGGGGTGAAAAACTGTTTTTT.

In its sample, this clonotype was seen many times. V usage is TRBV5-6 and J usage is TRBJ1-6, with D uncertain. Germline V gene sequence: CDR1 SGHDT, CDR2 YYEEEE. The CDR3 has 11 residues. Trimming stripped 0 bases from V and 12 bases from J, with 4 bases between. This CDR3 reads CASSLGGPLHF. The CDR3 DNA reads TGTGCCAGCAGCTTGGGTGGACCCCTCCACTTT.

This clonotype showed up just a few times. The gene calls are TRBV12-3 or TRBV12-4 and TRBJ1-6; weak D call: TRBD1 (6 bases). CDR3 length: 12 residues. V lost 5 bases to trimming and J lost 10 bases, with 9 bases between them. This CDR3 is CASSPRGSPLHF. CDR3 nucleotide sequence: TGTGCCAGCAGTCCCAGGGGATCACCCCTCCACTTT.

CDR3 coding DNA: TGCGCCAGCAGCCAAGATTGGGACTACAATGAGCAGTTCTTC. Amino acid sequence: CASSQDWDYNEQFF. The chain employs TRBV4-3 and TRBJ2-1; D ambiguous. This CDR3 has 14 residues. Trimming removed 0 bases at V and 3 bases at J, with 6 bases between. In germline, CDR1 is LGHNA, CDR2 YSLEER.

The chain has TRBV21-1 and TRBJ1-2; the table's D gene call, TRBD1, was not cross checked with the DNA. TRBV21-1 is described as a pseudogene. The CDR3 loop spans 21 amino acids. CDR3 DNA: TGTGCCAGCAGCAAGATGAGAGGACACTTTTCGGGGGACAGGGGCCCTCATGGCTACACCTTC. Amino acids: CASSKMRGHFSGDRGPHGYTF.

The CDR3 DNA reads as TGCAGTGCTAGAGATTTAAACACTGAAGCTTTCTTT. The encoded protein is CSARDLNTEAFF. The V call is TRBV20-1, the J call TRBJ1-1; D is unclear. Germline CDR1 and CDR2: DFQATT and SNEGSKA (reference sequence). V lost 0 bases, J lost 2 bases, and 4 bases lay in between. The CDR3 sequence is 12 residues long.

The J gene is TRBJ1-2, the V gene TRBV7-2; D might be TRBD1 (6 bases). V lost 5 bases to trimming and J lost 4 bases, with 17 bases between them. The CDR3 is 15 residues long. The V gene's germline CDR1 is SGHTA and CDR2 FQGNSA. Written as DNA, the CDR3 is TGTGCCAGCAGCCCTCGGACAGATGGGGCCTATGGCTACACCTTC. This codes for CASSPRTDGAYGYTF.

The chain combines TRBV14 with TRBJ1-1; D is undetermined. V lost 1 base to trimming and J lost 4 bases, with 10 bases between them. From germline, CDR1 is SGHDN and CDR2 FVKESK. There are 14 residues in the CDR3. CDR3: CASSQVFRSTEAFF. As DNA, the CDR3 is TGTGCCAGCAGCCAAGTTTTCAGGAGCACTGAAGCTTTCTTT.

This chain links TRBV28 with TRBJ1-5, with a tentative D call TRBD1 (6 bases). Per the germline V gene, CDR1 is MDHEN and CDR2 is SYDVKM. The CDR3 runs 18 residues. V shed 5 bases and J shed 4 bases, with 24 bases lying between them. The CDR3 DNA is TGTGCCAGCAGTCTAAAGGGCTTTCTGGGGGCGATGAATCAGCCCCAGCATTTT. It codes for CASSLKGFLGAMNQPQHF. The entire variable domain, with the rest obtained from reference TRBV28 and TRBJ1-5, is as follows: DVKVTQSSRYLVKRTGEKVFLECVQDMDHENMFWYRQDPGLGLRLIYFSYDVKMKEKGDIPEGYSVSREKKERFSLILESASTNQTSMYLCASSLKGFLGAMNQPQHFGDGTRLSIL.